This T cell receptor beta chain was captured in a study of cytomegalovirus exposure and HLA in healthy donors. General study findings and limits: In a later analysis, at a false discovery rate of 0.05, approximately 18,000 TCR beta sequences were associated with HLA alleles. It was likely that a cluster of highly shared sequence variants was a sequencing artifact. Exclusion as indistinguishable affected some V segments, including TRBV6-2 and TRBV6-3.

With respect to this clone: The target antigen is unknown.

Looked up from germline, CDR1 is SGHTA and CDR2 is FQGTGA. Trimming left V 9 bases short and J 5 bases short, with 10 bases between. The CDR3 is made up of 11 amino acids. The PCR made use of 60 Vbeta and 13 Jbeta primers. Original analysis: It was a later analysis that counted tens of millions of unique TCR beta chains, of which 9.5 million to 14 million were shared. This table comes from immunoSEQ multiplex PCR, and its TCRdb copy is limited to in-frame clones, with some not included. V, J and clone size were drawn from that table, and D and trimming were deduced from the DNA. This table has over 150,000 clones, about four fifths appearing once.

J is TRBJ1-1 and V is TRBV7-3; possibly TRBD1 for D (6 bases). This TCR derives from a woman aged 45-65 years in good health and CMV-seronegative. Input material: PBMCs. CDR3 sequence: CARKQGTEAFF. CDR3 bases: TGTGCCAGAAAACAGGGTACTGAAGCTTTCTTT.